Reported below is one TCR beta chain. The table came from immunoSEQ multiplex PCR; TCRdb's copy has only in-frame clones and leaves some out. The sample records some 120,000 clones, 75% to 90% being singletons. The source of the sample is a study of identifying expanded T cells in peripheral blood. V was pared by 2 bases and J by 5 bases, with 6 bases between. CDR3 length: 13 residues. The germline V gene encodes CDR1 MNHNS and CDR2 SASEGT. The clonotype comes from a person between 18 and 75 years old in good health. The genes are TRBV6-1 and TRBJ1-4, with D uncertain. Sample: blood. The DNA for the CDR3 is TGTGCCAGCAGTGAAACCCAGAATGAAAAACTGTTTTTT. This translates into CASSETQNEKLFF.